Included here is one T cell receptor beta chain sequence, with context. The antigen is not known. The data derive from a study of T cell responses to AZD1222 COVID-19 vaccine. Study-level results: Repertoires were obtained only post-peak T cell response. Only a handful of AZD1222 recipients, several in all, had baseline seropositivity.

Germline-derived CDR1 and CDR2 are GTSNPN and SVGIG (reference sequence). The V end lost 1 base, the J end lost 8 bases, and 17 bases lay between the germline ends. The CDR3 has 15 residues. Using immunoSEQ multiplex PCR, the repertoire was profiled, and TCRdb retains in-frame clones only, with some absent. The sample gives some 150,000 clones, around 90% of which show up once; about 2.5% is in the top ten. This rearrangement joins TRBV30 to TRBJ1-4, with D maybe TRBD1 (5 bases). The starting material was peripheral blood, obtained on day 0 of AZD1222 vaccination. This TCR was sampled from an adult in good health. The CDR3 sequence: CAWSGLGAAGEKLFF. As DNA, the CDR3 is TGTGCCTGGAGTGGATTAGGGGCAGCGGGAGAAAAACTGTTTTTT. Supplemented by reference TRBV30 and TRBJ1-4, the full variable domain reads SQTIHQWPATLVQPVGSPLSLECTVEGTSNPNLYWYRQAAGRGLQLLFYSVGIGQISSEVPQNLSASRPQDRQFILSSKKLLLSDSGFYLCAWSGLGAAGEKLFFGSGTQLSVL.